This T cell receptor beta chain came from a study of blood T cell repertoires in COVID-19. Libraries were prepared by immunoSEQ multiplex PCR; TCRdb keeps only in-frame clonotypes and omits some of them. The table has 300,000 to 350,000 clones, approximately 89% seen once. V dropped 2 bases and J dropped 4 bases, with 12 bases sitting between them. CDR1 and CDR2 (germline): SGHRS, YFSETQ. The CDR3 totals 14 residues. This clone was seen just once. The sequence derives from a woman aged 60-75 years with COVID-19, enrolled during active disease. This chain links TRBV5-1 with TRBJ1-1, with a tentative D call TRBD1 (5 bases). Material: peripheral blood. The CDR3 spells CASSFGHQVTEAFF. DNA for the CDR3: TGCGCCAGCAGCTTCGGACACCAGGTCACTGAAGCTTTCTTT. The full variable domain, its missing parts supplied by reference TRBV5-1 and TRBJ1-1, is KAGVTQTPRYLIKTRGQQVTLSCSPISGHRSVSWYQQTPGQGLQFLFEYFSETQRNKGNFPGRFSGRQFSNSRSEMNVSTLELGDSALYLCASSFGHQVTEAFFGQGTRLTVV.